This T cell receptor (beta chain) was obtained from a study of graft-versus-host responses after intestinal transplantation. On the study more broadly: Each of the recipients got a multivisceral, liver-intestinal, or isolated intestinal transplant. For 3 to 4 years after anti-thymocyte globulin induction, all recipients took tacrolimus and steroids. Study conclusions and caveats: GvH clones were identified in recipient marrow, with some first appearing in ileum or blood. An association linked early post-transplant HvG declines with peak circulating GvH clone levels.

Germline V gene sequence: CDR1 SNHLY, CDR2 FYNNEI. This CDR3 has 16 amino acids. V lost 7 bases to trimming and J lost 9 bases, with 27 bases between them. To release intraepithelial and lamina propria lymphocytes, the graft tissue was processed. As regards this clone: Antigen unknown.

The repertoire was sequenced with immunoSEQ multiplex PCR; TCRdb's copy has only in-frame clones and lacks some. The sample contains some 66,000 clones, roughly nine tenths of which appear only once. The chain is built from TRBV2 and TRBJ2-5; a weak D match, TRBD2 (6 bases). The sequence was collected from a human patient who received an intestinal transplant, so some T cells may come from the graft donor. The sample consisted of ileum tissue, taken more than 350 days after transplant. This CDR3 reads CASTDGVSGSSEAQYF. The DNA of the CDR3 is TGTGCCAGCACCGATGGCGTTAGCGGCTCTTCTGAGGCCCAGTACTTC.